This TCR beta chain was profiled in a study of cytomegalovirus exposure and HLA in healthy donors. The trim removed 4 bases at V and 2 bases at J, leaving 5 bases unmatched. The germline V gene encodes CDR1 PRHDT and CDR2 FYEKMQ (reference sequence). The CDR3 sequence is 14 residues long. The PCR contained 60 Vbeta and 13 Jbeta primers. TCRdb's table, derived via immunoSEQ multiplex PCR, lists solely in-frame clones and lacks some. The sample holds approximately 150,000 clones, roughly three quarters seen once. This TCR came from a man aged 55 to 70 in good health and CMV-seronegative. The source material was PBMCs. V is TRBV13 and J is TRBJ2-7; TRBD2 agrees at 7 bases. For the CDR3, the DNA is TGTGCCAGCAGCTCTACTAGCGTCCCCTACGAGCAGTACTTC. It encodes CASSSTSVPYEQYF.